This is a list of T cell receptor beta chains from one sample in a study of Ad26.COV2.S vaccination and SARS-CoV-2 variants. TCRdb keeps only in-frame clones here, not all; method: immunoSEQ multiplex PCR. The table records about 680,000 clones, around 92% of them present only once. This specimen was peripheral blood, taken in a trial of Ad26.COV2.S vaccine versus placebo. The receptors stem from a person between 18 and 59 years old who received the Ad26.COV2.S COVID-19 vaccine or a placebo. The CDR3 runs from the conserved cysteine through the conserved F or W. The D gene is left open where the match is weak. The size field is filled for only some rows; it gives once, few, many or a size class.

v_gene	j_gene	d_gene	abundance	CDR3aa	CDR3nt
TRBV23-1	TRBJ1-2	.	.	CASSQFAGYNYGYTF	TGCGCCAGCAGTCAATTCGCAGGCTATAACTATGGCTACACCTTC
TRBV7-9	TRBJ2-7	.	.	CASSKNSGTFSEQYF	TGTGCCAGCAGCAAAAATTCCGGGACCTTCAGCGAGCAGTACTTC
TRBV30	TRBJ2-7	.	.	CAWSENFPSSYEQYF	TGTGCCTGGAGTGAAAACTTTCCTAGCTCCTACGAGCAGTACTTC
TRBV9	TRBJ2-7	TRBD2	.	CASSQASGSTYEQYF	TGTGCCAGCAGCCAGGCTAGCGGGAGTACCTACGAGCAGTACTTC
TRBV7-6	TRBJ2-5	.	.	CASSLVTPSYQETQYF	TGTGCCAGCAGCTTAGTGACACCCTCGTACCAAGAGACCCAGTACTTC
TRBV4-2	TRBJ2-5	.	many	CASSQENARLPSGETQYF	TGTGCCAGCAGCCAAGAAAACGCTCGGCTCCCCTCTGGAGAGACCCAGTACTTC
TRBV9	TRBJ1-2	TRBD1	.	CASSVTGVNYGYTF	TGTGCCAGCAGCGTGACAGGGGTAAACTATGGCTACACCTTC
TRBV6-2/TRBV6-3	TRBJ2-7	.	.	CASSYKAGEFYEQYF	TGTGCCAGCAGTTACAAGGCAGGAGAATTTTACGAGCAGTACTTC
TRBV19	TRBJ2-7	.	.	CASSPRSGGGFTYEQYF	TGTGCCAGTAGTCCCAGATCAGGAGGAGGCTTCACCTACGAGCAGTACTTC
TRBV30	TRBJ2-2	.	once	CAWKRQDPGELFF	TGTGCCTGGAAACGACAGGACCCCGGGGAGCTGTTTTTT
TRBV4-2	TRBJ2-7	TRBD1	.	CASSPLGTGNGEQYF	TGTGCCAGCAGCCCCCTCGGGACAGGCAATGGGGAGCAGTACTTC
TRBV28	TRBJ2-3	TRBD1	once	CASSLAQGADTQYF	TGTGCCAGCAGTTTGGCACAGGGGGCTGATACGCAGTATTTT
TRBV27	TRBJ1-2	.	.	CASRHRVDYGYTF	TGTGCCAGCAGACACAGGGTAGACTATGGCTACACCTTC
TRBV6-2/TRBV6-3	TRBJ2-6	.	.	CASSYSLTVISGANVLTF	TGTGCCAGCAGTTACAGCCTGACGGTTATTAGTGGGGCCAACGTCCTGACTTTC
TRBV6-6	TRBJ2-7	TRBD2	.	CASSYQREYSYEQYF	TGTGCCAGCAGTTACCAGCGGGAATACTCCTACGAGCAGTACTTC
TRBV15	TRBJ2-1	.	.	CATSRPGNEQFF	TGTGCCACCAGCAGACCAGGCAATGAGCAGTTCTTC
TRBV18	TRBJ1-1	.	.	CASSRGAGTEAFF	TGTGCCAGCTCACGGGGGGCCGGCACTGAAGCTTTCTTT
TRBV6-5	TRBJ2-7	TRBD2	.	CASSYFGTSANYEQYF	TGTGCCAGCAGTTACTTTGGGACTAGCGCGAACTACGAGCAGTACTTC
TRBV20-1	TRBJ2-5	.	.	CSEGRETQYF	TGCAGTGAAGGACGAGAGACCCAGTACTTC
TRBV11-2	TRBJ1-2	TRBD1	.	CASSPEGAEGGYTF	TGTGCCAGCAGCCCCGAGGGGGCAGAAGGTGGCTACACCTTC
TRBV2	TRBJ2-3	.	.	CASHGRFIRDTQYF	TGTGCCAGCCATGGGAGGTTTATAAGGGATACGCAGTATTTT
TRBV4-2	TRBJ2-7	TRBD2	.	CASSPSLAGFEQYF	TGTGCCAGCAGCCCCTCGCTAGCGGGGTTCGAGCAGTACTTC
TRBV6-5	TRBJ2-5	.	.	CASSQGLSGTQYF	TGTGCCAGCAGCCAAGGACTGTCAGGAACCCAGTACTTC
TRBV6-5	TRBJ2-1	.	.	CASRSRAPYNEQFF	TGTGCCAGCAGATCGCGGGCTCCCTACAATGAGCAGTTCTTC
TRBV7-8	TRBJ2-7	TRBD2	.	CASSLGLAGGSPYEQYF	TGTGCCAGCAGCTTGGGACTAGCGGGGGGTTCCCCCTACGAGCAGTACTTC
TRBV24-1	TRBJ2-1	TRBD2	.	CATSEAFLAGGNEQFF	TGTGCCACCAGTGAGGCCTTTCTAGCGGGGGGCAATGAGCAGTTCTTC
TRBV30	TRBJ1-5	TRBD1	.	CAWSVAPGGVGQPQHF	TGTGCCTGGAGTGTAGCGCCAGGGGGGGTTGGTCAGCCCCAGCATTTT
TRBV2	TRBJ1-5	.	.	CASKSYSNQPQHF	TGTGCCAGCAAGAGCTATAGCAATCAGCCCCAGCATTTT
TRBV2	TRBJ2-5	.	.	CASSEVARVETQYF	TGTGCCAGCAGTGAAGTAGCCAGGGTGGAGACCCAGTACTTC
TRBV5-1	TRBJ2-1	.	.	CASSRAPVQQGYNEQFF	TGCGCCAGCAGTCGGGCCCCCGTCCAGCAGGGATACAATGAGCAGTTCTTC
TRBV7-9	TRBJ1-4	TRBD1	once	CASSTGDRGAKGNEKLFF	TGTGCCAGCAGCACCGGGGACAGGGGTGCCAAGGGTAATGAAAAACTGTTTTTT